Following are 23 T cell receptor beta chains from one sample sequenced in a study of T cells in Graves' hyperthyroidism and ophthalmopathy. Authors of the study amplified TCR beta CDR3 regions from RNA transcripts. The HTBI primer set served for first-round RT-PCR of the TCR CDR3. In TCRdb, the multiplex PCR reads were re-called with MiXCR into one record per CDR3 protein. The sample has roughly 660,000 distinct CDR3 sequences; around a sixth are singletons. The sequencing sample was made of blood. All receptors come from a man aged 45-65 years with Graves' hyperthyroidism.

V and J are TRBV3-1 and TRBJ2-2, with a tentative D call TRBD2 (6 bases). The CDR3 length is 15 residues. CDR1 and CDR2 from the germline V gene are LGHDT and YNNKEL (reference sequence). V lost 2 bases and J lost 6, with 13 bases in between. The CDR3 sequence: CASSQRDGRPGELFF. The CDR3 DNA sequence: TGTGCCAGCAGCCAACGGGACGGGAGACCCGGGGAGCTGTTTTTT. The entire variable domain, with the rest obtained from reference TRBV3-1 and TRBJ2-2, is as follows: DTAVSQTPKYLVTQMGNDKSIKCEQNLGHDTMYWYKQDSKKFLKIMFSYNNKELIINETVPNRFSPKSPDKAHLNLHINSLELGDSAVYFCASSQRDGRPGELFFGEGSRLTVL.

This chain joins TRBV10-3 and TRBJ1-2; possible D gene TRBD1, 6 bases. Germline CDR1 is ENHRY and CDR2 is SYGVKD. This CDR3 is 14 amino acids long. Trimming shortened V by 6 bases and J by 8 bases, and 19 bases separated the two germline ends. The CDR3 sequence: CAIRWDTLAGGYTF. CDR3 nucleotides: TGTGCCATCAGATGGGACACCCTAGCGGGAGGCTACACCTTC.

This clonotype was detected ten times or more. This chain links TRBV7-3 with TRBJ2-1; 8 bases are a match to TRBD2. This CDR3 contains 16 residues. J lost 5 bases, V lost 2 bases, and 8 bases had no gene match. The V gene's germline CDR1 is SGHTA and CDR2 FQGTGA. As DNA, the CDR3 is TGTGCCAGCAGCTTAGCGGGGACTAGTTTCCACAATGAGCAGTTCTTC. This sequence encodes CASSLAGTSFHNEQFF.

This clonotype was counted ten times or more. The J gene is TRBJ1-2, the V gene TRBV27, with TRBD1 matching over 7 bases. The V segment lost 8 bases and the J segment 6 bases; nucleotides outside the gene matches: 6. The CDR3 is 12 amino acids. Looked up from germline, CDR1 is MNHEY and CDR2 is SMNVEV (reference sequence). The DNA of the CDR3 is TGTGCCAGCCGTACAGGGGTTAATGGCTACACCTTC. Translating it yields CASRTGVNGYTF.

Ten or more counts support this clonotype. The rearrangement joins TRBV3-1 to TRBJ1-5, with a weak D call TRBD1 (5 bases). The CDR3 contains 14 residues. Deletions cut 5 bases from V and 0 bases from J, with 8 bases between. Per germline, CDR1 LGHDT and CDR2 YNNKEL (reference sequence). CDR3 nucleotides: TGTGCCAGCAGCTGGGGGGGTAGCAATCAGCCCCAGCATTTT. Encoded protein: CASSWGGSNQPQHF.

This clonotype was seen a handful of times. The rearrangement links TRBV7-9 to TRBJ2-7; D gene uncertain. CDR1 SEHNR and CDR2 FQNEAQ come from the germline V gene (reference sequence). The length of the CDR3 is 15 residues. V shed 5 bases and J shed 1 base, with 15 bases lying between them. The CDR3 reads CASSAVVVSSYEQYF. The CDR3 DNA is TGTGCCAGCAGCGCGGTTGTGGTTAGTTCCTACGAGCAGTACTTC.

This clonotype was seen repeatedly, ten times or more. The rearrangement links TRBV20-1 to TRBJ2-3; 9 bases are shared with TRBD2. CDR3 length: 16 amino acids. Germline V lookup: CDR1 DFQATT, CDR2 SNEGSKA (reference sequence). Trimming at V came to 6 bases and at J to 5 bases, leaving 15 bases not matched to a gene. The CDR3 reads CSAIPRRLAGIDTQYF. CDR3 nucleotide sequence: TGCAGTGCCATACCCAGGCGGCTAGCGGGAATAGATACGCAGTATTTT.

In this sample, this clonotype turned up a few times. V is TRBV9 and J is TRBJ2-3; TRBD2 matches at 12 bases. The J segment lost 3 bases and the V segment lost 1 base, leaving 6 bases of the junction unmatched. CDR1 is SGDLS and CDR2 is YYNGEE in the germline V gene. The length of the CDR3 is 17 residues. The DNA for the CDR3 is TGTGCCAGCAGCGTACCGCTAGCGGGAGGGAATACAGATACGCAGTATTTT. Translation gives CASSVPLAGGNTDTQYF.

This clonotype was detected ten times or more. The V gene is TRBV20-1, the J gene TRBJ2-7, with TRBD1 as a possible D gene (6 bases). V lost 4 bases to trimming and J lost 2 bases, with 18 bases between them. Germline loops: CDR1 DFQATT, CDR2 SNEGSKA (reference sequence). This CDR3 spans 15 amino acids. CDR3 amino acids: CSATRTDEAAYEQYF. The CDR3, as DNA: TGCAGTGCTACGAGGACAGATGAGGCAGCCTACGAGCAGTACTTC.

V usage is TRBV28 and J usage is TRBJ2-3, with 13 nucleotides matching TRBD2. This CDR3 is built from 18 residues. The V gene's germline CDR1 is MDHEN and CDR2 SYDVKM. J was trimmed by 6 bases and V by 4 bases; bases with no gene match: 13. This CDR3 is CASSSPRLAGGLEDTQYF. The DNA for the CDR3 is TGTGCCAGCAGTTCCCCTAGACTAGCGGGAGGTCTTGAGGATACGCAGTATTTT.

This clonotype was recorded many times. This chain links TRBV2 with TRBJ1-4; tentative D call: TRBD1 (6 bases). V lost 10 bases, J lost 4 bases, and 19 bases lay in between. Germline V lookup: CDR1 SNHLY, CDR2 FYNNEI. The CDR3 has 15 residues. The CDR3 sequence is CATTDRTARNEKLFF. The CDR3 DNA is TGTGCCACTACGGACCGGACAGCCCGTAATGAAAAACTGTTTTTT.

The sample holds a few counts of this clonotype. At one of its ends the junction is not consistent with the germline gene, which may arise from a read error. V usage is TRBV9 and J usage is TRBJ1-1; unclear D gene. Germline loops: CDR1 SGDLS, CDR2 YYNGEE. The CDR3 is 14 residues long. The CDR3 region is CASSVSSRVTEAFF. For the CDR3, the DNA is TGTGCCAGCAGCGTCTCATCCCGGGTCACTGAGGCTTTCTTT.

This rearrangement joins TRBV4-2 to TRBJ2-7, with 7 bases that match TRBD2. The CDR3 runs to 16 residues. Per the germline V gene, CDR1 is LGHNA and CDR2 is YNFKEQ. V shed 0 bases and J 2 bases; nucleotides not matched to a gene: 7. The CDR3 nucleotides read TGTGCCAGCAGCCAAGAGGAGACGGGAGGAACCTACGAGCAGTACTTC. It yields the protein CASSQEETGGTYEQYF.

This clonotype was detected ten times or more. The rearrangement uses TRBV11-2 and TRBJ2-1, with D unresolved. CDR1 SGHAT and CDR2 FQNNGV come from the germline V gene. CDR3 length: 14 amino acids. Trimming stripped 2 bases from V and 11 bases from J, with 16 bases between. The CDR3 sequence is CASSLRNAPYQQFF. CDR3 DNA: TGTGCCAGCAGCTTACGAAACGCTCCATACCAGCAGTTCTTC.

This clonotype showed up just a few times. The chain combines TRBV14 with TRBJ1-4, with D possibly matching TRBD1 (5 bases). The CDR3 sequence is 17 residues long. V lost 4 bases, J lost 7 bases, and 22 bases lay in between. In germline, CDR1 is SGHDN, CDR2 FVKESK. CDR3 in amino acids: CASSPRSQGGGLEKLFF. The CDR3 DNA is TGTGCCAGCAGCCCACGGTCCCAGGGCGGGGGACTTGAAAAACTGTTTTTT.

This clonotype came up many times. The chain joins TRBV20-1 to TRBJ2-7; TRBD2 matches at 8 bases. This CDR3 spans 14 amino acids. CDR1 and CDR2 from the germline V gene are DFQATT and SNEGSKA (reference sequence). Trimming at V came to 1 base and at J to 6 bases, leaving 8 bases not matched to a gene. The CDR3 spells CSARGVGRAVEQYF. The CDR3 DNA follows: TGCAGTGCTAGAGGGGTCGGGAGGGCCGTCGAGCAGTACTTC.

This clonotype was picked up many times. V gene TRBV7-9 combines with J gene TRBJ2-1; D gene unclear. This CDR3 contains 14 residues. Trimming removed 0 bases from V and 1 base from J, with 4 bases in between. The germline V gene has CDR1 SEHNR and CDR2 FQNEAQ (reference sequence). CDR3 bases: TGTGCCAGCAGCTTAGCACAATCCTACAATGAGCAGTTCTTC. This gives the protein CASSLAQSYNEQFF. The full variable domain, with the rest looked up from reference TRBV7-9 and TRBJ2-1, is DTGVSQNPRHKITKRGQNVTFRCDPISEHNRLYWYRQTLGQGPEFLTYFQNEAQLEKSRLLSDRFSAERPKGSFSTLEIQRTEQGDSAMYLCASSLAQSYNEQFFGPGTRLTVL.

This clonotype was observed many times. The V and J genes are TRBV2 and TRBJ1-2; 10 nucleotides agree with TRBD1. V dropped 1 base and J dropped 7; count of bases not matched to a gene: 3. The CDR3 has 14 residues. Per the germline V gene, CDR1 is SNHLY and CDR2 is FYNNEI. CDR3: CASSEVGTGAGYTF. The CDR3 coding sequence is TGTGCCAGCAGTGAAGTGGGGACAGGGGCTGGCTACACCTTC.

The CDR3 reads CASSQRLGPFLRSNQPQHF. In nucleotides, the CDR3 is TGCGCCAGCAGCCAAAGACTGGGACCCTTCTTACGTAGCAATCAGCCCCAGCATTTT. This chain connects TRBV4-1 to TRBJ1-5; the D gene is possibly TRBD1 (5 bases). The CDR3 runs 19 residues. The germline V and J ends were trimmed by 2 bases and 0 bases, with 20 bases remaining between them. Germline V CDR1 and CDR2: MGHRA, YSYEKL.

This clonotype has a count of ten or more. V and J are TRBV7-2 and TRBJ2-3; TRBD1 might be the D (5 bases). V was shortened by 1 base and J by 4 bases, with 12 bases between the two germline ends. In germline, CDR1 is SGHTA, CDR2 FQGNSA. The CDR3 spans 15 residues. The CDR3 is CASSLDFTGPDTQYF. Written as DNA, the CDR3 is TGTGCCAGCAGCTTAGATTTTACAGGACCAGATACGCAGTATTTT.

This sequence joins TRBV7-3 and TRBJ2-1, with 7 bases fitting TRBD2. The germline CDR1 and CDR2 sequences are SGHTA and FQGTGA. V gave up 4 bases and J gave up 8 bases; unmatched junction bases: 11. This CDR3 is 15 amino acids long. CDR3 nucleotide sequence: TGTGCCAGCAGCTCCTATGGCGGGAGTGGGGATGAGCAGTTCTTC. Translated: CASSSYGGSGDEQFF.

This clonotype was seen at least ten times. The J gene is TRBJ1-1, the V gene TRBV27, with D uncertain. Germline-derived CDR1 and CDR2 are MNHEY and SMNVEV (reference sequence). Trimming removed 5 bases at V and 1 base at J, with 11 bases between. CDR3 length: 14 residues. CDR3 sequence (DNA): TGTGCCAGCAGTGTGACTGTTAGGAACACTGAAGCTTTCTTT. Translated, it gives CASSVTVRNTEAFF.

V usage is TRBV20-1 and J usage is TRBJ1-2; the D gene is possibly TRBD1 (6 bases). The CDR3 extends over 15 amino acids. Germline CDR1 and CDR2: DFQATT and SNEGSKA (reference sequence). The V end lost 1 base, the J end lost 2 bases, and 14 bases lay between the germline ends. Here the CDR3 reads CSARGNDRRNYGYTF. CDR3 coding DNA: TGCAGTGCTAGAGGTAATGACAGGAGAAACTATGGCTACACCTTC.